This paragraph covers one T cell receptor beta chain sequence. Its binding antigen is unknown. No per-base quality is available; no much larger clone lies one base away. These data are taken from a study of shared clonotypes between healthy human individuals (TCRdb year 2020). Describing the broader study: The cohort included three men and a couple of women between 18 and 49 years of age. For each donor, three plates each were used for CD4 naive and CD4 memory, two plates were used for CD8 naive, and one plate was used for CD8 memory. To estimate repertoire size and how much clonotypes are shared between individuals, the study performed deep sequencing of blood TCR repertoires from a few healthy adults. To increase sequencing depth and limit assay-specific biases, different laboratories used diverse techniques to prepare libraries and sequence TCR repertoires. Per donor, leukapheresis produced somewhere between about 0.94 and 9 billion PBMCs.

Overall study outcomes, separate from this receptor: Naive subsets generally had larger estimated clonotype richness than memory subsets. The small number of donors limited the genetic and exposure-history diversity represented. Pairwise subsampling indicated that sequencing depth was expected to affect the degree of clonotype sharing among donors. When a few donors were compared, the shared fraction of clonotypes was about 5.2% for naive CD4, around 4% for naive CD8, 2% to 2.5% for memory CD4, and roughly 0.43% for memory CD8. Even with the large sequencing depth, rarefaction of the sorted-subset datasets indicated that sequencing was incomplete. Compared with non-shared clonotypes, the clonotypes found in all four sorted-subset donors had higher generation probabilities. Sampling was limited to blood, and TCR repertoires in tissue likely differ from TCR repertoires in blood.

The donors were healthy, HIV-negative adults with no recently reported acute infections or vaccinations. All donors were Caucasian adults living in Nashville, Tennessee, USA. CD4+ T cells were enriched through magnetic negative selection, after which naive cells were positively selected on CD45RA and the remaining negative fraction served as the memory subset. After blood collection by leukapheresis, PBMCs were isolated using Ficoll-Histopaque density gradient centrifugation and then cryopreserved in the vapor phase of liquid nitrogen. Purity and quantity of every magnetically sorted T cell population were checked by analytical flow cytometry. From each sorted fraction, genomic DNA was isolated and quantified by UV absorbance on a Nanodrop 2000c. V and J are trimmed by 5 bases and 4 bases, and the gene matches miss 9 bases of the junction. From the cysteine through the phenylalanine, the CDR3 covers 15 amino acids. Only the CDR3 part of the read is kept: 45 bases, read in frame from the first base. The germline V gene supplies CDR1 MDHEN and CDR2 SYDVKM.

Using the deep immunoSEQ assay, TCR CDR3 regions were amplified from genomic DNA by multiplex PCR. Genomic DNA extracted from each cell subset was distributed evenly over all wells of several immunoSEQ 96-well plates, and each plate served as one replicate. Each replicate PCR for sorted subsets received around 210 ng genomic DNA, equal to tens of thousands of T cell genomes. Purified libraries were quantified with a Qubit 3.0 fluorometer, sized on a Bioanalyzer 2100, and re-quantified with the KAPA Library Quantification kit. Every immunoSEQ 96-well plate was sequenced on a dedicated single-read 150-cycle Illumina NextSeq 550 flow cell. The authors processed their data as follows. The immunoSEQ output contained only junctional sequences without quality scores, so filtering could not match that applied to full-length reads. Sequences were annotated with PyIR, a Python wrapper for IgBLAST v1.9, and V/J genes and CDR3 were assigned using IMGT germline references. Reads with weak V/J assignments (E-value above 1e-6), missing CDR3, stop codons, out-of-frame junctions, or ambiguous translated residues were removed. A V3J clonotype was defined by an identical inferred V gene, J gene, and CDR3 amino acid sequence. Percentage overlap between repertoires was calculated by dividing the number of shared unique clonotypes by the size of the smaller repertoire. Repertoire richness was assessed with RTK rarefaction, the Chao1 estimator, and Recon v2.1 estimates of unobserved clonotypes. OLGA was used to compute generation probabilities for all TCRbeta clonotypes that the gDNA method yielded from a few donors. In TCRdb, the immuneACCESS table is reduced to in-frame sequences with V and J assigned. These tables do not hold every clone; where another copy was compared, an unresolved V gene accounts for under half, and the others remain unexplained. That table supplies the V and J calls and clone size; D and trimming were determined from the DNA. The sample yields some 630,000 clones; about two thirds were counted once. The ten top clones hold around 1.8% of the sample.

The chain is assembled from TRBV28 and TRBJ1-2, with 8 middle bases fitting TRBD1. The receptor comes from a woman in her 30s in good health. Sequences were obtained from memory CD4+ T cells sorted from blood. The cell subset or site label on this specimen signifies: CD45RA-negative fraction. The CDR3 in this case is CASSIRQGPIYGYTF. The sequence in DNA is TGTGCCAGCAGTATCAGACAGGGGCCGATCTATGGCTACACCTTC.